This TCR beta chain was sequenced in a study of blood T cell repertoires in COVID-19. Background on the study: From the United States, Italy and Spain came samples of acute and convalescent COVID-19. T cells, B-cell-depleted T cells, or PBMCs provided the cDNA or gDNA that served as material.

As processed by the authors: Reference gene primer amplification gave estimated nucleated cell counts. TCRdb's table, derived via immunoSEQ multiplex PCR, lists solely in-frame clones and lacks some. From that table come the V and J calls and clone size; the DNA was used to work out D and trimming. The table includes 200,000 to 300,000 clones, approximately 88% detected once. Between the trimmed V and J ends, which lost 2 bases and 4 bases, there was a span of 12 bases. The germline CDR1 and CDR2 sequences are SGHNT and YYREEE (reference sequence). There are 14 residues in the CDR3. The receptor comes from a human donor in a cohort sampled during active COVID-19. The sequenced sample was peripheral blood. V usage is TRBV5-4 and J usage is TRBJ1-2, with D perhaps matching TRBD1 (5 bases). CDR3 in DNA: TGTGCCAGCAGCTTAAGGGAAGGGGCCTATGGCTACACCTTC. It codes for CASSLREGAYGYTF. Full variable domain (missing parts from reference TRBV5-4 and TRBJ1-2): ETGVTQSPTHLIKTRGQQVTLRCSSQSGHNTVSWYQQALGQGPQFIFQYYREEENGRGNFPPRFSGLQFPNYSSELNVNALELDDSALYLCASSLREGAYGYTFGSGTRLTVV.